This TCR beta chain emerged from a study of T-cell memory formation after mild COVID-19 listed by TCRdb under 2021. Notes on the research overall: TCR sequence clusters from the two donors were found to be largely donor specific. T-cell clones expanding and contracting after mild COVID-19 in two donors were tracked by longitudinal TCRalpha and TCRbeta repertoire sequencing. The cohort comprised two young, previously healthy adult volunteers, one female and one male. Study-level results and caveats: SARS-CoV-2 specificity of the second-wave clones peaking on day 37 was not confirmed. Contracting CD4+ clones were located mainly in the CM and EM memory subsets, whereas CD8+ clones were found to be enriched in EMRA. From day 15 to 85, contracting clones showed balanced CD4/CD8 phenotypes, whereas a second wave of clones that expanded from day 15 to 37 leaned towards CD4+. The study covered only a couple of mild cases, and larger cohorts including severe cases with pre-infection samples were considered necessary. The detection of some responding clones in pre-infection memory suggests that pre-existing cross-reactive memory T cells joined the SARS-CoV-2 response.

Ficoll-Paque density gradient centrifugation was used to isolate PBMCs. The germline V gene specifies SGHVS as CDR1 and FQNEAQ as CDR2. V is reduced by 5 bases and J by 0 bases, leaving a spacing of 20 bases between them. The CDR3 holds 18 amino acids from the cysteine to the phenylalanine. CDR3 DNA only is kept here, 54 bases in frame from base 1. Sequenced on an Illumina NovaSeq 6000. TCRalpha and TCRbeta cDNA libraries were constructed by 5'RACE with constant-segment primers, with sample barcodes and unique molecular identifiers being introduced. Trizol reagent was used to extract RNA from every sample. Libraries were amplified in two PCR steps, with a second sample barcode and Illumina TruSeq adapters added in the second step. Sequencing of libraries was performed on an Illumina NovaSeq with 2 x 150 bp paired-end reads. The original methods were these. The reads were demultiplexed and collapsed into UMI-guided consensus sequences using migec v1.2.7. Using mixcr v2.1.11, UMI consensuses were aligned to TRA and TRB V and J templates and then assembled into clonotypes. A clonotype was counted as expanded or contracted only when both edgeR and NoisET called the clonotype significant, with the noise models trained on biological replicates. For edgeR calls, a false discovery rate-adjusted p below 0.01 and a log2 fold-change threshold of 1 were applied. As an exploratory analysis of dynamics, PCA with hierarchical clustering was applied to max-normalized trajectories of the 1000 most abundant clonotypes. Separately sequenced CD4+ and CD8+ repertoires were used to assign a CD4 or CD8 phenotype to each responding clone. Starting from the raw public reads, TCRdb applied fastp trimming at Q25, assembled clones with MiXCR and retained in-frame beta chains. Every entry covers one CDR3 protein and lists the most common genes and DNA from its rows. It is TCRdb's table, rather than the study itself, that gives the V and J calls and clone size. The sample table contains about 180,000 distinct CDR3 sequences; only one count was recorded for under 20% of them. The top ten clonotypes cover roughly 1.9% of the sample.

Points on this clonotype: Its specific antigen is unknown. Within one base of it there is no much larger clone, and no base qualities were kept.

The sequenced sample was PBMCs or a T cell subset sorted from them (not recorded which). The chain was built from TRBV7-8 and TRBJ1-5; there is no confident call for the D gene. The clonotype comes from an adult woman who had mild COVID-19 (a few samples of this study predate the infection). The sample titles of this study are shuffled in the database, so cell type and time point are left out; the donor was told from shared clones. The DNA reads as follows: TGTGCCAGCAGCCTCGCCCTGCCCGGGAGTAGTAGCAATCAGCCCCAGCATTTT. The translation is CASSLALPGSSSNQPQHF.